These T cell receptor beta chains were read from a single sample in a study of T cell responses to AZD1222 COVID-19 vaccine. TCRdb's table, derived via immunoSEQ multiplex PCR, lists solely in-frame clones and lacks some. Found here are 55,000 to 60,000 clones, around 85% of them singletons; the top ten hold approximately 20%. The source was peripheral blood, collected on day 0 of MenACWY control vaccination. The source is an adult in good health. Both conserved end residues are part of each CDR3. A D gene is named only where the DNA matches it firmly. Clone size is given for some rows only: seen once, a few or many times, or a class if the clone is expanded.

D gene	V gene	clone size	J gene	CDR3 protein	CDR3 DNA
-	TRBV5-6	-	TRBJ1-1	CASSLGGMNTEAFF	TGTGCCAGCAGCTTGGGTGGGATGAACACTGAAGCTTTCTTT
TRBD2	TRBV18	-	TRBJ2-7	CASSPASGFSYEQYF	TGTGCCAGCTCACCAGCTAGCGGATTCTCCTACGAGCAGTACTTC
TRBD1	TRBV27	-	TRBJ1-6	CASSFRGAHMSDNSPLHF	TGTGCCAGCAGTTTCAGGGGGGCGCATATGTCGGATAATTCACCCCTCCACTTT
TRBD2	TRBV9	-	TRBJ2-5	CASSVEGGTSRKTQYF	TGTGCCAGCAGCGTAGAGGGAGGGACTAGTAGAAAGACCCAGTACTTC
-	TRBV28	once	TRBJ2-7	CASSSNGPYEQYF	TGTGCCAGCAGTTCGAACGGTCCCTACGAGCAGTACTTC
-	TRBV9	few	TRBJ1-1	CASSALDGNTEAFF	TGTGCCAGCAGCGCGCTCGATGGGAACACTGAAGCTTTCTTT
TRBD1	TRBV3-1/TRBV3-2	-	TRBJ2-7	CASSHRDRRPYEQYF	TGTGCCAGCAGCCACCGGGACAGAAGACCCTACGAGCAGTACTTC
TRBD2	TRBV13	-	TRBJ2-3	CASSIEASGRDTQYF	TGTGCCAGCAGCATAGAGGCTAGCGGGAGGGATACGCAGTATTTT
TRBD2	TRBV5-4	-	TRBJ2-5	CASTNSGRGRETQYF	TGTGCCAGCACAAATAGCGGGAGAGGAAGGGAGACCCAGTACTTC
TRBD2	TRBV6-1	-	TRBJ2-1	CASSDRTSGRRYNEQFF	TGTGCCAGCAGTGACCGGACTAGCGGGAGACGATACAATGAGCAGTTCTTC
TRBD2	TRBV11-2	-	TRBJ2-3	CASSLDGWGTRGGDTQYF	TGTGCCAGCAGCTTAGATGGGTGGGGGACTAGAGGAGGAGATACGCAGTATTTT
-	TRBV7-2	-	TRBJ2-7	CASSLEGRSSEQYF	TGTGCCAGCAGCTTAGAGGGCAGGTCGTCCGAGCAGTACTTC
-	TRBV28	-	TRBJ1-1	CASSLGAENTEAFF	TGTGCCAGCAGTTTAGGCGCAGAGAACACTGAAGCTTTCTTT
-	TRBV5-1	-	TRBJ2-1	CASRFSGGLKIQGEQFF	TGCGCCAGCAGGTTCAGTGGGGGGCTGAAGATCCAAGGTGAGCAGTTCTTC
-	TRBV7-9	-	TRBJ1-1	CASSFKAGAEAFF	TGTGCCAGCAGCTTCAAGGCGGGGGCAGAAGCTTTCTTT
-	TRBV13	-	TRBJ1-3	CASSYTRGNTIYF	TGTGCCAGCAGCTATACCCGAGGAAACACCATATATTTT
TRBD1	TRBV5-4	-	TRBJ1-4	CASSSGQGGEKLFF	TGTGCCAGCAGCTCCGGACAGGGTGGCGAAAAACTGTTTTTT
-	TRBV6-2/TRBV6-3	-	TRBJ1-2	CASSWQSDYGYTF	TGTGCCAGCAGTTGGCAATCTGACTATGGCTACACCTTC
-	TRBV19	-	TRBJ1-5	CASSTSGTYSNQPQHF	TGTGCCAGTAGTACCTCGGGGACCTATAGCAATCAGCCCCAGCATTTT
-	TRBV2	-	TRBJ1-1	CASSEMEGSAEAFF	TGTGCCAGCAGTGAAATGGAAGGAAGCGCTGAAGCTTTCTTT
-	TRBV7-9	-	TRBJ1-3	CASSLDSSGNTIYF	TGTGCCAGCAGCTTAGATAGCTCTGGAAACACCATATATTTT
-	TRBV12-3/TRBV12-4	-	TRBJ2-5	CASSPFEPETQYF	TGTGCCAGCAGCCCTTTTGAGCCTGAGACCCAGTACTTC
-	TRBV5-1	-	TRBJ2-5	CASSLLWSQETQYF	TGCGCCAGCAGCTTGCTTTGGAGCCAAGAGACCCAGTACTTC
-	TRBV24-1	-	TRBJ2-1	CATSGRAPSGSYNEQFF	TGTGCCACCAGTGGCCGGGCTCCCTCGGGGTCCTACAATGAGCAGTTCTTC
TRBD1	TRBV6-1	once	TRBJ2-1	CASSAIQGQGTNEQFF	TGTGCCAGCAGTGCAATCCAGGGACAGGGGACCAATGAGCAGTTCTTC
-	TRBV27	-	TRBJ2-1	CASSLSSGHLLEQFF	TGTGCCAGCAGTTTATCTAGCGGCCACCTTCTTGAGCAGTTCTTC